Reported below is one T cell receptor beta chain. Its antigen is undetermined. V was trimmed by 7 bases and J by 0 bases, leaving 12 bases between them. CDR1 and CDR2 (germline): MNHEY, SMNVEV (reference sequence). The CDR3 has 15 amino acids. These data come from a study of T cell responses to AZD1222 COVID-19 vaccine. Study-level points and caveats: Clonal diversity may have been underestimated, and the donors were mostly white British, with more females than males. Dominant at 160-218 and 743-854, vaccine-associated CD4 TCRs also spanned spike. Reportedly, nearly half of unique spike TCRs recognized epitopes outside B.1.351/B.1.1.7 mutations.

The protocol was immunoSEQ multiplex PCR, while the TCRdb copy is restricted to in-frame clones and leaves out a portion. The sample yields 120,000 or so clones, 75% to 95% seen once. The specimen comprised peripheral blood, sampled on day 0 of AZD1222 vaccination. This sequence joins TRBV27 and TRBJ1-4; a weak D match, TRBD1 (5 bases). This TCR was sampled from an adult in good health. The CDR3: CASKQGLATNEKLFF. CDR3 DNA: TGTGCCAGCAAGCAGGGACTGGCAACTAATGAAAAACTGTTTTTT.